The 31 T cell receptor beta chains in this list originate from one sample, sequenced in a study of T cells in Graves' hyperthyroidism and ophthalmopathy. TCR beta CDR3 region amplification was performed from RNA transcripts. A set of HTBI primers served as the primers for a first-round RT-PCR of the TCR CDR3. In TCRdb, the multiplex PCR reads were re-called with MiXCR into one record per CDR3 protein. The repertoire includes roughly 170,000 distinct CDR3 sequences, over 15% of them detected once, and roughly 28% sits in the top ten. Sequenced input: blood. The receptors come from a woman in her forties or fifties with Graves' hyperthyroidism.

This clonotype appeared a few times. This chain's CDR3 is CASSSRPTTGGLSNQPQHF. Here the CDR3 DNA reads TGTGCCAGCAGCTCTAGACCAACTACAGGGGGACTAAGCAATCAGCCCCAGCATTTT. This chain connects TRBV7-2 to TRBJ1-5, with 8 bases fitting TRBD1. V shed 4 bases and J 1 base; nucleotides not matched to a gene: 15. CDR1 and CDR2 from the germline V gene are SGHTA and FQGNSA. The CDR3 runs to 19 residues.

Notes on this clonotype: A read error may be the cause here, since a much bigger clone is one base away. The genes are TRBV29-1 and TRBJ1-1; weak D call: TRBD1 (6 bases). CDR1 and CDR2 from the germline V gene are SQVTM and ANQGSEA. This CDR3 region has 11 residues. The CDR3 protein is CSVDRGTKAFF. Written as DNA, the CDR3 is TGCAGCGTTGACAGGGGCACTAAAGCTTTCTTT.

This clonotype has at least ten counts. This chain links TRBV29-1 with TRBJ2-7; D uncertain. The CDR3 length is 13 residues. V was clipped by 4 bases and J by 0 bases, with 10 bases between them. CDR1 and CDR2 (germline): SQVTM, ANQGSEA. The CDR3 region is CSVGFWDSYEQYF. CDR3 nucleotide sequence: TGCAGCGTTGGTTTCTGGGACTCCTACGAGCAGTACTTC.

This chain uses TRBV7-2 with TRBJ2-4, with TRBD2 matching over 13 bases. This CDR3 has 21 amino acids. CDR1 is SGHTA and CDR2 is FQGNSA in the germline V gene. V dropped 3 bases and J dropped 0; count of bases not matched to a gene: 14. This CDR3 reads CASSFPSRGLAGVLAKNIQYF. The CDR3 coding sequence is TGTGCCAGCAGCTTCCCATCCAGAGGACTAGCGGGAGTTCTAGCCAAAAACATTCAGTACTTC. The whole variable domain, remainder taken from reference TRBV7-2 and TRBJ2-4, is GAGVSQSPSNKVTEKGKDVELRCDPISGHTALYWYRQSLGQGLEFLIYFQGNSAPDKSGLPSDRFSAERTGGSVSTLTIQRTQQEDSAVYLCASSFPSRGLAGVLAKNIQYFGAGTRLSVL.

The chain couples TRBV5-4 to TRBJ1-6, with D perhaps TRBD1 (6 bases). This CDR3 has 19 residues. Trimming left V 4 bases short and J 0 bases short, with 20 bases between. CDR1 and CDR2 (germline): SGHNT, YYREEE (reference sequence). The CDR3 loop is CASSPGPGGLSSYNSPLHF. In DNA, the CDR3 is TGTGCCAGCAGCCCCGGGCCGGGGGGCCTAAGCTCCTATAATTCACCCCTCCACTTT.

J is TRBJ1-3 and V is TRBV20-1; D call uncertain. The CDR3 is 11 residues long. Germline V gene sequence: CDR1 DFQATT, CDR2 SNEGSKA (reference sequence). V was pared by 6 bases and J by 2 bases, with 5 bases between. CDR3 in amino acids: CSARTGNTIYF. The CDR3 nucleotides read TGCAGTGCCCGAACTGGAAACACCATATATTTT.

This clonotype was picked up many times. The chain links TRBV24-1 to TRBJ2-5; perhaps TRBD2 as D (6 bases). Germline assignment: CDR1 KGHDR and CDR2 SFDVKD. CDR3 length: 15 residues. Trimming took off 3 bases at V and 0 bases at J, with 10 bases between the two ends. CDR3 sequence reads: CATSDVAGYQETQYF. The CDR3 region has the DNA TGTGCCACCAGTGATGTGGCGGGGTACCAAGAGACCCAGTACTTC.

The genes are TRBV9 and TRBJ1-6; D may be TRBD1 (5 bases). The V gene's germline CDR1 is SGDLS and CDR2 YYNGEE. V lost 3 bases to trimming and J lost 1 base, with 14 bases between them. The CDR3 covers 17 residues. CDR3: CASSGRDAGSYNSPLHF. CDR3 DNA: TGTGCCAGCAGCGGTCGGGACGCAGGGTCCTATAATTCACCCCTCCACTTT.

The chain uses TRBV6-1 and TRBJ1-2; D not certain. Germline V gene lookup returns CDR1 MNHNS and CDR2 SASEGT. Trimming pared 2 bases from V and 7 bases from J, leaving 17 bases between. The CDR3 sequence is 15 residues long. CDR3 loop: CASSEFVGWNGGYTF. The CDR3, as DNA: TGTGCCAGCAGTGAATTCGTGGGATGGAATGGTGGCTACACCTTC.

The chain uses TRBV2 and TRBJ1-2; D may be TRBD1 (5 bases). CDR3 length equals 16 residues. Germline values: CDR1 SNHLY, CDR2 FYNNEI. Trimming left V 5 bases short and J 1 base short, with 17 bases between. As DNA, the CDR3 is TGTGCCAGCAGTCTTGGCAGGGTTACCAGTAACTATGGCTACACCTTC. Translating gives CASSLGRVTSNYGYTF.

This clonotype turned up a few times. One base away lies a much larger clone, so this may be a sequencing read error. V and J are TRBV10-3 and TRBJ2-1; D is unclear. Per the germline V gene, CDR1 is ENHRY and CDR2 is SYGVKD. This CDR3 is 13 amino acids long. CDR3 sequence reads: CAISDKVGDEQLF. As DNA, the CDR3 is TGTGCCATCAGTGACAAGGTCGGTGATGAGCAGCTCTTC.

There are many counts of this clonotype. The rearrangement links TRBV6-1 to TRBJ2-2, with 8 positions matching TRBD2. The CDR3 sequence is 15 residues long. In germline, CDR1 is MNHNS, CDR2 SASEGT. J lost 5 bases, V lost 6 bases, and 8 bases had no gene match. CDR3 in DNA: TGTGCCAGCAGGACCGGGGGGGCCGAGACCGGGGAGCTGTTTTTT. As protein: CASRTGGAETGELFF.

The DNA of the CDR3 is TGTGCCAGCAGCCAGGGGTGGGACCAAGAGACCCAGTACTTC. Its protein is CASSQGWDQETQYF. This chain connects TRBV3-1 to TRBJ2-5; no clear D gene. The germline V gene has CDR1 LGHDT and CDR2 YNNKEL (reference sequence). V was shortened by 3 bases and J by 0 bases, with 8 bases between the two germline ends. This CDR3 region has 14 residues.

This clonotype came up a few times. This may stem from a read error, because a much larger clone lies one nucleotide away. The chain recombines TRBV5-1 with TRBJ2-1, with 7 bases fitting TRBD1. CDR3 length equals 17 residues. Germline CDR1 reads SGHRS; CDR2 reads YFSETQ. CDR3 DNA sequence: TGCGCCAGCAGCTTGGGAGGGGGCGCTGGGTACTACAATGGGCAGTTCTTC. It is translated as CASSLGGGAGYYNGQFF.

In its sample, this clonotype was seen many times. This rearrangement joins TRBV20-1 to TRBJ1-3; D remains unclear. V was shortened by 1 base and J by 0 bases, with 7 bases between the two germline ends. The CDR3 is made up of 14 amino acids. Germline CDR1 is DFQATT and CDR2 is SNEGSKA (reference sequence). This chain's CDR3 is CSARVRPSGNTIYF. The DNA for the CDR3 is TGCAGTGCTAGAGTCCGGCCCTCTGGAAACACCATATATTTT.

This clonotype came up many times. The gene calls are TRBV6-5 and TRBJ2-2; TRBD1 is a possible D gene (5 bases). Germline V gene sequence: CDR1 MNHEY, CDR2 SVGAGI. The CDR3 sequence is 15 residues long. Trimming stripped 1 base from V and 5 bases from J, with 11 bases between. CDR3 loop: CASSYWYPGTGELFF. The CDR3 DNA follows: TGTGCCAGCAGTTACTGGTATCCAGGGACCGGGGAGCTGTTTTTT.

In its sample, this clonotype was seen many times. The chain combines TRBV12-3 or TRBV12-4 with TRBJ1-2, with a possible D match to TRBD1 (6 bases). Between the trimmed V and J ends, which lost 5 bases and 6 bases, there was a span of 10 bases. This CDR3 comprises 12 residues. The CDR3 DNA follows: TGTGCCAGCAGTCCCGGGACAAATGGCTACACCTTC. This encodes CASSPGTNGYTF.

The rearrangement joins TRBV3-1 to TRBJ1-1, with D hard to call. The germline CDR1 and CDR2 sequences are LGHDT and YNNKEL (reference sequence). V was pared by 1 base and J by 7 bases, with 16 bases between. The CDR3 is made up of 15 amino acids. The CDR3: CASSQVLGIRGEAFF. CDR3 DNA sequence: TGTGCCAGCAGCCAAGTCCTCGGTATTCGGGGTGAAGCTTTCTTT. The whole variable domain, remainder taken from reference TRBV3-1 and TRBJ1-1, is DTAVSQTPKYLVTQMGNDKSIKCEQNLGHDTMYWYKQDSKKFLKIMFSYNNKELIINETVPNRFSPKSPDKAHLNLHINSLELGDSAVYFCASSQVLGIRGEAFFGQGTRLTVV.

Written as DNA, the CDR3 is TGTGCCAGCAGCTTAGTTCCGGGGGGGGCCTATGGCTACACCTTC. This gives the protein CASSLVPGGAYGYTF. V usage is TRBV7-9 and J usage is TRBJ1-2; TRBD1 might be the D (6 bases). The CDR3 has 15 amino acids. The germline V and J ends were trimmed by 1 base and 4 bases, with 13 bases remaining between them. Germline values: CDR1 SEHNR, CDR2 FQNEAQ (reference sequence).

In this sample, this clonotype turned up many times. The J gene is TRBJ2-5, the V gene TRBV9, with TRBD2 as a possible D gene (5 bases). V was trimmed by 0 bases and J by 1 base, leaving 16 bases between them. The CDR3 spans 17 residues. Germline V lookup: CDR1 SGDLS, CDR2 YYNGEE. The CDR3 sequence is CASSVGSLRGGQETQYF. The DNA of the CDR3 is TGTGCCAGCAGCGTAGGATCCCTCCGGGGTGGCCAAGAGACCCAGTACTTC.

This clonotype came up a few times. V is TRBV7-9 and J is TRBJ2-5, with 10 nucleotides matching TRBD2. J was trimmed by 1 base and V by 1 base; bases with no gene match: 3. CDR1 SEHNR and CDR2 FQNEAQ come from the germline V gene (reference sequence). This CDR3 spans 16 amino acids. The CDR3, as DNA: TGTGCCAGCAGCTTAGTGACTAGCGGGCCCCAAGAGACCCAGTACTTC. This translates into CASSLVTSGPQETQYF. The full variable domain, rest sourced from reference TRBV7-9 and TRBJ2-5, is DTGVSQNPRHKITKRGQNVTFRCDPISEHNRLYWYRQTLGQGPEFLTYFQNEAQLEKSRLLSDRFSAERPKGSFSTLEIQRTEQGDSAMYLCASSLVTSGPQETQYFGPGTRLLVL.

V gene TRBV7-9 combines with J gene TRBJ2-3; D call uncertain. Trimming took 3 bases from V and 0 from J, leaving 10 bases between them. Germline V CDR1 and CDR2: SEHNR, FQNEAQ (reference sequence). CDR3 length equals 15 residues. The CDR3 DNA sequence: TGTGCCAGCAGCTTCACGACCCCTAGCACAGATACGCAGTATTTT. It codes for CASSFTTPSTDTQYF.

This clonotype was detected a few times. The V and J genes are TRBV6-1 and TRBJ2-1; D may be TRBD2 (6 bases). The CDR3 consists of 16 residues. Trimming pared 6 bases from V and 3 bases from J, leaving 18 bases between. The germline gives CDR1 MNHNS, CDR2 SASEGT. The CDR3 DNA reads as TGTGCCAGCAGCCCCCGCCGGGTAGCGGTCTACAATGAGCAGTTCTTC. Translated, it gives CASSPRRVAVYNEQFF.

This clonotype was recorded at least ten times. The gene calls are TRBV28 and TRBJ1-5; possible D gene TRBD1, 5 bases. CDR3 length equals 15 residues. The V and J ends lost 7 bases and 6 bases respectively, with 19 bases between them. The germline V gene encodes CDR1 MDHEN and CDR2 SYDVKM. The CDR3 sequence: CASIPGVGATQPQHF. In DNA, the CDR3 is TGTGCCAGCATTCCAGGTGTCGGGGCGACTCAGCCCCAGCATTTT.

This clonotype was seen ten or more times. The rearrangement links TRBV7-9 to TRBJ1-2; D might be TRBD1 (6 bases). Germline V gives CDR1 SEHNR, CDR2 FQNEAQ (reference sequence). The CDR3 contains 15 residues. Deletions cut 1 base from V and 4 bases from J, with 13 bases between. The CDR3 sequence: CASSLGADRSYGYTF. The CDR3 region has the DNA TGTGCCAGCAGCTTAGGGGCGGACAGATCCTATGGCTACACCTTC.

This clonotype was seen just once. The rearrangement links TRBV9 to TRBJ2-7; 10 bases line up with TRBD1. Germline-derived CDR1 and CDR2 are SGDLS and YYNGEE. The ends lost 4 bases at V and 3 bases at J; junction bases unmatched: 7. This CDR3 contains 15 residues. The CDR3 DNA follows: TGTGCCAGCAGCTCCGGGACAGGGGATTACTACGAGCAGTACTTC. Translating it yields CASSSGTGDYYEQYF.

In this sample, this clonotype turned up many times. The chain recombines TRBV6-5 with TRBJ2-3; D is uncertain. The CDR3 is 15 residues long. The V end was cut by 0 bases, the J end by 2 bases, with 9 bases between. Germline V gives CDR1 MNHEY, CDR2 SVGAGI. CDR3 amino acids: CASSYSLRYTDTQYF. CDR3 bases: TGTGCCAGCAGTTACTCTCTCCGCTACACAGATACGCAGTATTTT.

Remarks on this clonotype: A much larger clonotype is one base distant, so this may be a read error. The chain uses TRBV7-9 and TRBJ1-4; weak D call: TRBD1 (5 bases). Germline V gene lookup returns CDR1 SEHNR and CDR2 FQNEAQ (reference sequence). CDR3 length: 15 amino acids. The CDR3 nucleotides read TGTGCCGCTAAGACAACGGGGGGAGCTAATGAAAAACTGCTTTTT. Translated, it gives CAAKTTGGANEKLLF. Full variable domain (outside the CDR3, taken from reference TRBV7-9 and TRBJ1-4): DTGVSQNPRHKITKRGQNVTFRCDPISEHNRLYWYRQTLGQGPEFLTYFQNEAQLEKSRLLSDRFSAERPKGSFSTLEIQRTEQGDSAMYLCAAKTTGGANEKLLFGSGTQLSVL.

Notes on this clonotype: Since a much larger clone is just one base distant, this may be a read error. The chain has TRBV20-1 and TRBJ1-1, with 7 nucleotides matching TRBD1. The CDR3 spans 14 residues. Germline-derived CDR1 and CDR2 are DFQATT and SNEGSKA (reference sequence). The CDR3, as DNA: TGCAGTGCTCCGCCGGGACAGCAGAACACTGAAACTTTCTTT. This gives the protein CSAPPGQQNTETFF.

V usage is TRBV7-3 and J usage is TRBJ2-1; a possible D gene is TRBD1 (5 bases). Germline V gene lookup returns CDR1 SGHTA and CDR2 FQGTGA. This CDR3 is 15 amino acids long. V was cut by 1 base and J by 4 bases, with 11 bases left in between. CDR3 in amino acids: CASSLMAGPYNEQFF. The CDR3 DNA sequence: TGTGCCAGCAGCTTAATGGCAGGGCCGTACAATGAGCAGTTCTTC.

This clonotype was counted at least ten times. The chain combines TRBV7-9 with TRBJ2-5; 12 bases line up with TRBD2. V shed 3 bases and J 2 bases; nucleotides not matched to a gene: 4. The CDR3 contains 16 residues. The V gene's germline CDR1 is SEHNR and CDR2 FQNEAQ (reference sequence). CDR3 sequence reads: CASSFKTSGGQETQYF. Written as DNA, the CDR3 is TGTGCCAGCAGCTTCAAGACTAGCGGGGGTCAAGAGACCCAGTACTTC.